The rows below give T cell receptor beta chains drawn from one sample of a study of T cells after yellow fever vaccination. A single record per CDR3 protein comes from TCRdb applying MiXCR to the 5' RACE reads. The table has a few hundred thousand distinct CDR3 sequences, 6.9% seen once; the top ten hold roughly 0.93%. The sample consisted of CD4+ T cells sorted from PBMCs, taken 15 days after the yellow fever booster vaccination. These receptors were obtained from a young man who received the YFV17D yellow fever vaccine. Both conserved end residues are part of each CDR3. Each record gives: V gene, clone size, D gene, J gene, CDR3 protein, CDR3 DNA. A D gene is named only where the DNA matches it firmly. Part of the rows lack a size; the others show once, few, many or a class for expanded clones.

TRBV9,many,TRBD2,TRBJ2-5,CASSVGLLDGGRETQYF,TGTGCCAGCAGCGTAGGTCTTCTGGATGGCGGGAGGGAGACCCAGTACTTC
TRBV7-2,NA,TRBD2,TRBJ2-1,CASSPILATSGRHEQFF,TGTGCCAGCAGTCCCATATTGGCTACTAGCGGGAGGCATGAGCAGTTCTTC
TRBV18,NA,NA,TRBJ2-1,CASTDLDDYNEQFF,TGTGCCAGCACGGACCTGGACGACTACAATGAGCAGTTCTTC
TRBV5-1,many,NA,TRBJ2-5,CASSWTSDRETQYF,TGCGCCAGCAGCTGGACGTCAGACAGGGAGACCCAGTACTTC
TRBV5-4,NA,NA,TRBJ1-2,CASSLAAGRGYGYTF,TGTGCCAGCAGCTTGGCAGCAGGGAGGGGCTATGGCTACACCTTC
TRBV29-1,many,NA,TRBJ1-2,CSVVGLAGYTF,TGCAGCGTTGTAGGCCTAGCTGGCTACACCTTC
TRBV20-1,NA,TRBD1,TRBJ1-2,CSARDADRAIPYGYTF,TGCAGTGCTAGAGATGCCGACAGGGCGATACCCTATGGCTACACCTTC
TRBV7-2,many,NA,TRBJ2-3,CASSNRRGSTDTQYF,TGTGCCAGCAGTAATAGACGGGGAAGCACAGATACGCAGTATTTT
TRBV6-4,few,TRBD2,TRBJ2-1,CASSDTAGSSYNEQFF,TGTGCCAGCAGTGACACAGCGGGGAGCTCCTACAATGAGCAGTTCTTC
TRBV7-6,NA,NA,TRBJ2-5,CASSLLGLSQETQYF,TGTGCCAGCAGCCTGCTGGGACTGTCCCAAGAGACCCAGTACTTC
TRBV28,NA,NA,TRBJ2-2,CASSSDPPVPRTVTGELFF,TGTGCCAGCAGTTCCGATCCCCCAGTACCCCGGACGGTCACCGGGGAGCTGTTTTTT
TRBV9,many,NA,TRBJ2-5,CASSVATRVGQETQYF,TGTGCCAGCAGCGTAGCTACTCGGGTCGGTCAAGAGACCCAGTACTTC
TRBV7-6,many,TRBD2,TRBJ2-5,CASSLGLAVQETQYF,TGTGCCAGCAGCTTAGGGCTAGCGGTACAGGAGACCCAGTACTTC
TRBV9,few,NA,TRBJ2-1,CASSVGWDNEQFF,TGTGCCAGCAGCGTAGGGTGGGACAATGAGCAGTTCTTC
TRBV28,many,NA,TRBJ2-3,CASSLLQTDTQYF,TGTGCCAGCAGTTTACTCCAAACAGATACGCAGTATTTT
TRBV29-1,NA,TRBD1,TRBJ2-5,CSVGGGQGETQYF,TGCAGCGTTGGAGGGGGACAGGGAGAGACCCAGTACTTC
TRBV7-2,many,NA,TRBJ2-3,CASSLSRFTDTQYF,TGTGCCAGCAGCTTGTCTAGATTCACAGATACGCAGTATTTT
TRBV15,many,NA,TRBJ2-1,CATSSIWGEYNEQFF,TGTGCCACCAGCAGCATATGGGGAGAGTACAATGAGCAGTTCTTC
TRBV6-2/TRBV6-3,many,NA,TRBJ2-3,CASSYTSRDTQYF,TGTGCCAGCAGTTACACTTCGAGAGATACGCAGTATTTT
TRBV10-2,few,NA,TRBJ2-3,CASSESVYLTDTQYF,TGCGCCAGCAGTGAGTCGGTCTATCTCACAGATACGCAGTATTTT
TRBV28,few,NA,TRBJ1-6,CASSPPGTNNSPLHF,TGTGCCAGCAGTCCTCCCGGGACGAATAATTCACCCCTCCACTTT
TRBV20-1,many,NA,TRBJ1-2,CSANPGGRRGYTF,TGCAGTGCCAACCCCGGGGGGCGTAGGGGCTACACCTTC
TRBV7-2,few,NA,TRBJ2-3,CASSLGYITDTQYF,TGTGCCAGCAGCTTAGGGTACATCACAGATACGCAGTATTTT
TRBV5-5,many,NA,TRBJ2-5,CASYLAPQASETQYF,TGTGCCAGCTATCTCGCCCCCCAGGCTTCGGAGACCCAGTACTTC
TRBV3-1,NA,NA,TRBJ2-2,CASSHLEGSGELFF,TGTGCCAGCAGCCATCTAGAGGGGTCCGGGGAGCTGTTTTTT
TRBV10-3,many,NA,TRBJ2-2,CAIKGRDTGELFF,TGTGCCATCAAAGGCAGGGACACCGGGGAGCTGTTTTTT
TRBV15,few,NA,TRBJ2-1,CATSSLRSSSYNEQFF,TGTGCCACCAGCAGCCTCCGCTCCAGCTCCTACAATGAGCAGTTCTTC
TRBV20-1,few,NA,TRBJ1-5,CSARVGGDQPQHF,TGCAGTGCTAGAGTTGGGGGTGATCAGCCCCAGCATTTT
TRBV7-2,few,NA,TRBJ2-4,CASSFGWGAAKNIQYF,TGTGCCAGCAGCTTCGGGTGGGGGGCAGCCAAAAACATTCAGTACTTC
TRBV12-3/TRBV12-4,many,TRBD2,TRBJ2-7,CANFREAPYEQYF,TGTGCCAACTTCCGGGAGGCTCCCTACGAGCAGTACTTC
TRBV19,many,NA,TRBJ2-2,CASSIGGWRQNTGELFF,TGTGCCAGTTCTATAGGGGGGTGGCGGCAGAACACCGGGGAGCTGTTTTTT
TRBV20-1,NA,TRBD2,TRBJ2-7,CSARPTGGLYEQYF,TGCAGTGCTAGACCCACGGGAGGGCTCTACGAGCAGTACTTC
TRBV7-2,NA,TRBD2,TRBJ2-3,CASSLGQRERDTQYF,TGTGCCAGCAGCTTAGGCCAGCGGGAGAGGGATACGCAGTATTTT
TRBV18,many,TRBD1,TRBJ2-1,CASSPTRQGNEQFF,TGTGCCAGCTCACCAACGCGACAGGGCAATGAGCAGTTCTTC
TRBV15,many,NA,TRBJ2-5,CATSSHQETQYF,TGTGCCACCAGCAGTCACCAAGAGACCCAGTACTTC
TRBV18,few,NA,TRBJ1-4,CASSRGQGGTNEKLFF,TGTGCCAGCTCACGAGGGCAAGGAGGAACTAATGAAAAACTGTTTTTT
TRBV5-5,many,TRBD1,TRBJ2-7,CASSLGQGAPRAYEQYF,TGTGCCAGCAGCTTGGGACAGGGGGCTCCTCGAGCCTACGAGCAGTACTTC
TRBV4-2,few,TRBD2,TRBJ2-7,CASSQDLSLSSGVYEQYF,TGTGCCAGCAGCCAAGATCTCTCTTTGTCTAGCGGGGTCTACGAGCAGTACTTC
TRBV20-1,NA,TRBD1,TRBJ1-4,CSAAPLRTGEEKLFF,TGCAGTGCCGCTCCGTTAAGGACAGGGGAGGAAAAACTGTTTTTT
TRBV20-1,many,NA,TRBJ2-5,CSAPAGKETQYF,TGCAGTGCTCCTGCGGGTAAAGAGACCCAGTACTTC
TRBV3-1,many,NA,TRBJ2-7,CASSPLVGAYEQYF,TGTGCCAGCAGCCCCCTCGTGGGAGCATACGAGCAGTACTTC
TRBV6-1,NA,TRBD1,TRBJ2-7,CASRDRVEQYF,TGTGCCAGCAGGGACAGGGTCGAGCAGTACTTC
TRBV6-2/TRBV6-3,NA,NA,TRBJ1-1,CASSYDRAAGQGLPRGAEAFF,TGTGCCAGCAGTTACGATCGGGCGGCGGGCCAGGGGCTGCCGCGGGGGGCTGAAGCTTTCTTT
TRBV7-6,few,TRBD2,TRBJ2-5,CASSLDLAGAETQYF,TGTGCCAGCAGCTTAGACCTAGCGGGGGCGGAGACCCAGTACTTC
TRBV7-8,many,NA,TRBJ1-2,CASSVDRLYGYTF,TGTGCCAGCAGCGTAGACAGGCTCTATGGCTACACCTTC
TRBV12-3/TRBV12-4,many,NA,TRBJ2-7,CASSATYRSSYEQYF,TGTGCCAGCAGTGCCACGTACAGGAGCTCCTACGAGCAGTACTTC
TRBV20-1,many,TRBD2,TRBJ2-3,CSEEGPGGDTQYF,TGCAGTGAAGAGGGGCCGGGGGGAGATACGCAGTATTTT
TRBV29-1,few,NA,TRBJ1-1,CSVTHGSGRGLNTEAFF,TGCAGCGTTACCCATGGTTCAGGGCGCGGATTGAACACTGAAGCTTTCTTT
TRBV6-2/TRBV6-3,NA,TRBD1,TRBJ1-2,CASSLQGQATGGYTF,TGTGCCAGCAGTCTCCAGGGACAGGCAACTGGTGGCTACACCTTC
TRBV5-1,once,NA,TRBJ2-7,CASSPRDGTYEQYF,TGCGCCAGCAGCCCCCGGGACGGGACCTACGAGCAGTACTTC
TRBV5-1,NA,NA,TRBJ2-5,CASSLVVGETQYF,TGCGCCAGCAGCTTGGTGGTGGGAGAGACCCAGTACTTC
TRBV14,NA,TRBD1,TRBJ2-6,CASSYTRDRDRSGANVLTF,TGTGCCAGCAGCTACACCCGGGACAGGGATCGTTCTGGGGCCAACGTCCTGACTTTC
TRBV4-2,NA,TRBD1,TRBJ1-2,CARGPGTATYGYTF,TGTGCCAGGGGCCCCGGGACAGCGACCTATGGCTACACCTTC
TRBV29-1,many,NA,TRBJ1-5,CSVGDTRSPQHF,TGCAGCGTTGGGGATACCCGATCGCCCCAGCATTTT